This TCR beta chain was captured by sequencing in a study of STAT5B mutations in CD4+ large granular lymphocyte leukemia. Study conclusions and caveats: Patient CD4-sorted repertoires looked more clonal than healthy CD4+ repertoires, even without putative leukemic clones.

Concerning this clone itself: Its matching antigen is unknown.

Germline V lookup: CDR1 MNHNS, CDR2 SASEGT. This CDR3 contains 15 residues. The V gene end was trimmed by 5 bases and the J gene end by 7 bases; junction bases not matched to a gene: 5. Only in-frame clones appear in the TCRdb table, and some are missing; sequencing was by immunoSEQ multiplex PCR. The sample includes some 4,900 clones, around 90% of them seen just once. V usage is TRBV6-1 and J usage is TRBJ1-6, with 10 bases aligning to TRBD1. The sample consisted of PBMCs. The source is a man aged 40-49 years with CD4+ T-cell large granular lymphocyte leukemia. The chain's CDR3 is CASSSPGQGNSPLHF. In DNA, the CDR3 is TGTGCCAGCAGTTCTCCGGGACAGGGGAATTCACCCCTCCACTTT.